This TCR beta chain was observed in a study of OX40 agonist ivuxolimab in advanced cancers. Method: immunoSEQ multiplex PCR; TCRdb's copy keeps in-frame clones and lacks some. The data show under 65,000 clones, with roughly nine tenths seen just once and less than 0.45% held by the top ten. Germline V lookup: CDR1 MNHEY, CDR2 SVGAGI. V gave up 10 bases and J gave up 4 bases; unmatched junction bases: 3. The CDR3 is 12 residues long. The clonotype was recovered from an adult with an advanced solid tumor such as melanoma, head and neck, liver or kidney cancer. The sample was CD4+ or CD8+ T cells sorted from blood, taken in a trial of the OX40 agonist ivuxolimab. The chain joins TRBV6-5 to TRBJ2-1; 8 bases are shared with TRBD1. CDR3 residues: CATGQGYNEQFF. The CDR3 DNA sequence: TGTGCCACCGGACAGGGTTACAATGAGCAGTTCTTC.